These T cell receptor beta chains were read from a single sample in a study of T-cell memory formation after mild COVID-19. MiXCR, applied by TCRdb to the 5' RACE reads, yields one record per CDR3 protein. The sample lists about 450,000 distinct CDR3 sequences, more than 20% occurring once. The sample comprised PBMCs or a T cell subset sorted from them (not recorded which). These receptors all stem from an adult woman who had mild COVID-19 (a few samples of this study predate the infection). Cell type and time point are not known. The CDR3 runs from the conserved cysteine through the conserved F or W. Each record gives: V gene, J gene, clone size, D gene, CDR3 DNA, CDR3 protein. A D gene is named only where the DNA matches it firmly. Some rows mark clone size as missing; the rest say once, few, many or name a class of expanded clone.

TRBV10-3	TRBJ2-1	.	TRBD2	TGTGCCATCAGTGTATTCTCGGATGGTAGCGGGAGTAGATCGGCGTACAATGAGCAGTTCTTC	CAISVFSDGSGSRSAYNEQFF
TRBV6-5	TRBJ1-2	few	TRBD1	TGTGCCAGTCGCGCGGGACAGGGGCATGGCTACACCTTC	CASRAGQGHGYTF
TRBV15	TRBJ2-1	few	TRBD2	TGTGCCACCAGCCAAGACCCAGGCGGGGGCTCCTACAATGAGCAGTTCTTC	CATSQDPGGGSYNEQFF
TRBV6-5	TRBJ2-2	.	.	TGTGCCAGCAGTTACTCGAGAGTTAGGGGTGCGAACACCGGGGAGCTGTTTTTT	CASSYSRVRGANTGELFF
TRBV3-1	TRBJ2-5	.	.	TGTGCCAGCAGCCAAGTAATGAGAGAGACCCAGTACTTC	CASSQVMRETQYF
TRBV5-1	TRBJ1-2	.	TRBD1	TGCGCCAGCAGCTTGGTTCAGGGGGCGAATGGCTACACCTTC	CASSLVQGANGYTF
TRBV12-3/TRBV12-4	TRBJ1-5	few	.	TGTGCCAGCAGTCCAGAGACACCCAGCAATCAGCCCCAGCATTTT	CASSPETPSNQPQHF
TRBV6-5	TRBJ2-7	.	.	TGTGCCAGCAGTTACTCGCCGAGCGAGAGCTCCTACGAGCAGTACTTC	CASSYSPSESSYEQYF
TRBV30	TRBJ1-1	few	.	TGTGCCTGGAGTGTAGGCGCACGGAACACTGAAGCTTTCTTT	CAWSVGARNTEAFF
TRBV5-5	TRBJ1-2	.	.	TGTGCCAGCAGCTTGGCCGGCTCAGATAACTATGGCTACACCTTC	CASSLAGSDNYGYTF
TRBV6-1	TRBJ1-1	.	TRBD1	TGTGCCAGCAGTGAAAGACGGTTAGGGGGCTCTGAAGCTTTCTTT	CASSERRLGGSEAFF
TRBV15	TRBJ2-1	few	.	TGTGCCACCAGCAGGAGAGGGGGGGGTTACAATGAGCAGTTCTTC	CATSRRGGGYNEQFF
TRBV7-9	TRBJ2-3	.	TRBD1	TGTGCCAGCAGCATTCCCGGGACAGGGACTCGTGATACGCAGTATTTT	CASSIPGTGTRDTQYF
TRBV9	TRBJ2-3	few	TRBD1	TGTGCCAGCAGCGGCCGACAGGGGAGGACAGATACGCAGTATTTT	CASSGRQGRTDTQYF
TRBV18	TRBJ2-1	many	.	TGTGCCAGCTCACCCCGGACGGGGTCCCGTTCGAGCTCCTACAATGAGCAGTTCTTC	CASSPRTGSRSSSYNEQFF
TRBV6-6	TRBJ1-4	few	TRBD1	TGTGCCAGCAGTGGACAGGTTGAGGGTGAAAAACTGTTTTTT	CASSGQVEGEKLFF
TRBV6-2/TRBV6-3	TRBJ2-7	.	.	TGTGCCAGCAGGAGCCCCGGGGGCAGCTCCTACGAGCAGTACTTC	CASRSPGGSSYEQYF
TRBV30	TRBJ1-5	.	.	TGTGCCTGGAGCAGCATTTCCTCAAATCAGCCCCAGCATTTT	CAWSSISSNQPQHF
TRBV2	TRBJ2-1	.	TRBD1	TGTGCCAGCAGCGATCCAACGGGGACAGGCTACAATGAGCAGTTCTTC	CASSDPTGTGYNEQFF
TRBV6-5	TRBJ2-1	.	TRBD2	TGTGCCAGCAGTTACGAGGGACTAGCGCAGTTCTTC	CASSYEGLAQFF
TRBV7-9	TRBJ2-3	.	.	TGTGCCAGCAGCAGGGCCGTAGGGGGGACAGATACGCAGTATTTT	CASSRAVGGTDTQYF
TRBV7-3	TRBJ2-5	.	TRBD1	TGTGCCAGCAGCGCGAACAGGGGGCTGGAGGAGACCCAGTACTTC	CASSANRGLEETQYF
TRBV5-1	TRBJ1-2	.	TRBD1	TGCGCCAGCAGCCTGGACAGGACCAACTATGGCTACACCTTC	CASSLDRTNYGYTF
TRBV12-3/TRBV12-4	TRBJ1-5	.	.	.	CASSFLAASNQPQHF
TRBV5-1	TRBJ2-7	.	TRBD2	TGCGCCAGCAGCTCCGGACTAGCGGGGGGGCAAGAGCAGTACTTC	CASSSGLAGGQEQYF
TRBV11-2	TRBJ1-1	.	.	TGTGCCAGCAGCGAAACGTGGGACACTCCGAACACTGAAGCTTTCTTT	CASSETWDTPNTEAFF
TRBV3-1	TRBJ2-1	few	TRBD2	TGTGCCAGCAGCCAAGATTTAGCGGGGGGATTCTCCTACAATGAGCAGTTCTTC	CASSQDLAGGFSYNEQFF
TRBV10-3	TRBJ2-2	.	.	TGTGCCACCTTAGGGAACACCGGGGAGCTGTTTTTT	CATLGNTGELFF
TRBV7-9	TRBJ1-1	.	.	TGTGCCAGCAGCTTTCGGAGGTCCATGAACACTGAAGCTTTCTTT	CASSFRRSMNTEAFF
TRBV9	TRBJ2-1	many	.	TGTGCCAGCAGCGTAGCAGGGGGTGGTAGCGGTGAACTCTACAATGAGCAGTTCTTC	CASSVAGGGSGELYNEQFF
TRBV11-3	TRBJ2-7	.	.	TGTGCCAGCAGCCGAGGGAAGGGGTCCTACGAGCAGTACTTC	CASSRGKGSYEQYF
TRBV5-5	TRBJ2-1	.	TRBD2	TGTGCCAGCAGCCTGTTGTCTAGCGGGGGATACAATGAGCAGTTCTTC	CASSLLSSGGYNEQFF
TRBV7-6	TRBJ2-1	once	TRBD2	TGTGCCAGCAGCTTAAGGGCGGGGGGCCTCAATGAGCAGTTCTTC	CASSLRAGGLNEQFF
TRBV27	TRBJ1-1	.	TRBD1	TGTGCCAGCAGGTTCCGACAGGGGGCTAACACTGAAGCTTTCTTT	CASRFRQGANTEAFF
TRBV24-1	TRBJ1-5	few	TRBD1	TGTGCCACCAGTGATGGGACAGGGCCGTCGTGGACCCAGCATTTT	CATSDGTGPSWTQHF
TRBV24-1	TRBJ2-1	.	.	TGTGCCACCAGTGATTTAAGGGGCCCGGGCAATGAGCAGTTCTTC	CATSDLRGPGNEQFF
TRBV11-3	TRBJ1-3	few	.	TGTGCCAGCAGCCCCCCACCGACAGGAAACACCATATATTTT	CASSPPPTGNTIYF
TRBV7-3	TRBJ2-5	many	.	TGTGCCAGCAGCTTATACGCACAAGAGACCCAGTACTTC	CASSLYAQETQYF
TRBV12-3/TRBV12-4	TRBJ2-2	few	.	TGTGCCAGCAGTTTTACCTCGGGGAGCACCGGGGAGCTGTTTTTT	CASSFTSGSTGELFF
TRBV12-3/TRBV12-4	TRBJ1-1	few	TRBD1	TGTGCCAGCAGTCCCGGACCAGGGGGGAACACTGAAGCTTTCTTT	CASSPGPGGNTEAFF
TRBV20-1	TRBJ2-5	few	.	TGCAGTGCCCCGCCCCAAGAAGAGACCCAGTACTTC	CSAPPQEETQYF
TRBV7-9	TRBJ2-5	.	.	TGTGCCAGCAGCTTAGGTGGCGGGATCGAGACCCAGTACTTC	CASSLGGGIETQYF
TRBV25-1	TRBJ2-7	few	TRBD1	TGTGCCAGCAGTGAATCGGGGACAGGGGAGGAGCAGTACTTC	CASSESGTGEEQYF
TRBV18	TRBJ2-7	few	.	TGTGCCAGCTCACCTAGGGCAGAGGTCTACGAGCAGTACTTC	CASSPRAEVYEQYF
TRBV9	TRBJ2-7	.	TRBD1	TGTGCCAGCAGCCCCGGGGACAGGGGTAGTGAGCAGTACTTC	CASSPGDRGSEQYF
TRBV19	TRBJ1-2	.	.	TGTGCCAGCCGGGAGTCGGGATATGGCTACACCTTC	CASRESGYGYTF
TRBV6-6	TRBJ1-1	.	.	TGTGCCAGCAGTCGGAAGGGTGGGGCTGAAGCTTTCTTT	CASSRKGGAEAFF
TRBV6-2/TRBV6-3	TRBJ2-7	.	TRBD1	TGTGCCAGCACGCGGACAGGGACCCTCTACGAGCAGTACTTC	CASTRTGTLYEQYF
TRBV4-1	TRBJ2-7	.	.	TGCGCCAGCAGCCCGAACCCGAAAGTCTACGAGCAGTACTTC	CASSPNPKVYEQYF
TRBV30	TRBJ1-1	.	.	TGTGCCTGGAGTGTACGATCAGTGGATGAAGCTTTCTTT	CAWSVRSVDEAFF
TRBV20-1	TRBJ2-3	.	.	TGCAGTGCTAGAGATATCCCCAGGGGGGCCCGGGGAGATACGCAGTATTTT	CSARDIPRGARGDTQYF
TRBV15	TRBJ2-3	.	TRBD1	TGTGCCACCAGCGGTTGGACAGGAGAGGATACGCAGTATTTT	CATSGWTGEDTQYF
TRBV24-1	TRBJ2-1	.	.	TGTGCCACCAGTGATGCGGGACCTTCAGACAATGAGCAGTTCTTC	CATSDAGPSDNEQFF